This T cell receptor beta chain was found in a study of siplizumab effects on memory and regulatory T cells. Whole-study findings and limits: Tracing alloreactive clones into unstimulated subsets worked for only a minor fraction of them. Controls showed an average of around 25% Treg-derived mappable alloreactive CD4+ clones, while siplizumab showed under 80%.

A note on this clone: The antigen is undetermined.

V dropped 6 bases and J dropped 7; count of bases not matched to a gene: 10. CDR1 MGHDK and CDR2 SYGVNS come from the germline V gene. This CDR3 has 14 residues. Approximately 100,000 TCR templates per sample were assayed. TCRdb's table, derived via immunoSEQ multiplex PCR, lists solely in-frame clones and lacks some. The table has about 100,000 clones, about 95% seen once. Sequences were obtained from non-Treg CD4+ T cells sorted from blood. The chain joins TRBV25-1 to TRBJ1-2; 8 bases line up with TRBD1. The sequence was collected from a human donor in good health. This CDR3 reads CASSRVQGAGGYTF. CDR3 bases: TGTGCCAGCAGCCGGGTGCAGGGGGCAGGTGGCTACACCTTC.